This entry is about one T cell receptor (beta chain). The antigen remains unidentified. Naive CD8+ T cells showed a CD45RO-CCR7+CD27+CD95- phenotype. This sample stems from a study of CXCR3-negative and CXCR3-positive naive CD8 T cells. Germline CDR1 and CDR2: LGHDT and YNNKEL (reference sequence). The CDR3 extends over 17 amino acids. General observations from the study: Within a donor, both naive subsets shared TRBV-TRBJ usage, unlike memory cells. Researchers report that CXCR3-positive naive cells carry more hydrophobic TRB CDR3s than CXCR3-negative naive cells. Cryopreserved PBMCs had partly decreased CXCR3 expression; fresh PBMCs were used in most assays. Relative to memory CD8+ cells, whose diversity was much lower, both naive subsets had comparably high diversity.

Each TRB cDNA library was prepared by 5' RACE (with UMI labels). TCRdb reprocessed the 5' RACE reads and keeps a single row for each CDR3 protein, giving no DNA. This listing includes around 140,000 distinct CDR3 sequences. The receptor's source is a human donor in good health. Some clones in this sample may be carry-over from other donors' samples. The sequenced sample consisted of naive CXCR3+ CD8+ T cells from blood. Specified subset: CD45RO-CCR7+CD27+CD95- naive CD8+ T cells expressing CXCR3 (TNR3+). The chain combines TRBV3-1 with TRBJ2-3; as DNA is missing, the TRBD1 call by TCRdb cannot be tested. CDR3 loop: CASSATPPGPRVNTQYF.